This T cell receptor beta chain emerged from a study of neurological immune-mediated disorders. General study results and limits: The expanded clones of different subjects shared no CDR3 amino acid sequences (suggesting private repertoires in all groups).

Every sequencing run produced over 170 million TCR-beta sequences, and the sequences from any one run covered 15-18 subjects. One entry per CDR3 protein, called by TCRdb with MiXCR from the 5' RACE reads. This table has about 78,000 distinct CDR3 sequences, less than 5.5% appearing once. This clonotype was seen many times. The antigen is unknown. The ends were cut back, 7 bases at V and 6 bases at J, with 18 bases in the middle. The CDR3 has 14 residues. Germline values: CDR1 SNHLY, CDR2 FYNNEI. This chain joins TRBV2 and TRBJ1-1; D ambiguous. This TCR came from a woman aged 25 to 45 with multiple sclerosis. Sequenced sample: PBMCs. CDR3 sequence: CASISGLEVAEAFF. The CDR3 DNA follows: TGTGCCAGCATAAGCGGCCTCGAGGTAGCTGAAGCTTTCTTT.